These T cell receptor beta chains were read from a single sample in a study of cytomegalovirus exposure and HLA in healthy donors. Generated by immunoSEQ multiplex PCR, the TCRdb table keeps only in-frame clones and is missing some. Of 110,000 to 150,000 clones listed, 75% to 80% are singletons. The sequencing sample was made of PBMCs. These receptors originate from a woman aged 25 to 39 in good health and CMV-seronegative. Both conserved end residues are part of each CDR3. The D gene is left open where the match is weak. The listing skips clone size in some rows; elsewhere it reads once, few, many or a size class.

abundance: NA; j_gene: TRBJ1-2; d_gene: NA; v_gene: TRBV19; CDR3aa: CASKRDSTNYGYTF; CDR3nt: TGTGCCAGTAAACGAGACAGCACTAACTATGGCTACACCTTC
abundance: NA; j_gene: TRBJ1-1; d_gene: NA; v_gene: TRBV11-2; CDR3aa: CASSGRAPEAFF; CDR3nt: TGTGCCAGCAGCGGCAGGGCCCCTGAAGCTTTCTTT
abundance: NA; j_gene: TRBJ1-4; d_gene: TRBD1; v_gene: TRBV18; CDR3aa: CASSLGQGARNEKLFF; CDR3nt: TGTGCCAGCTCACTGGGACAGGGGGCGAGGAATGAAAAACTGTTTTTT
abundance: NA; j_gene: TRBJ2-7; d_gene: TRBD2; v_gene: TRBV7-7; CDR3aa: CASSKGLAGGTYEQYF; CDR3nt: TGTGCTAGCAGTAAGGGACTAGCGGGGGGTACCTACGAGCAGTACTTC
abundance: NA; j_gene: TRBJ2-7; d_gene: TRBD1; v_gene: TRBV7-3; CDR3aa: CASSRDRGYEQYF; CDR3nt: TGTGCCAGCAGCAGGGACAGGGGTTACGAGCAGTACTTC
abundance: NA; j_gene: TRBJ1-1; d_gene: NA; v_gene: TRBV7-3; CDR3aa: CASSLNPQPGGAFF; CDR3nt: TGTGCCAGCAGCTTAAACCCCCAGCCGGGAGGAGCTTTCTTT
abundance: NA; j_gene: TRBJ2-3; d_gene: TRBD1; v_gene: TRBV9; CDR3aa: CASSGQGSTDTQYF; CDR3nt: TGTGCCAGCAGCGGACAGGGCTCCACAGATACGCAGTATTTT
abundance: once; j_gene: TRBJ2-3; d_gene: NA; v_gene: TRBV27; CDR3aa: CASTGQPGSTDTQYF; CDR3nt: TGTGCCAGCACAGGACAACCCGGCTCCACAGATACGCAGTATTTT
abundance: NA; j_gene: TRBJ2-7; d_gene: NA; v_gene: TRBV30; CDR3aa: CAWKGDYSYEQYF; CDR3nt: TGTGCCTGGAAGGGGGACTACTCCTACGAGCAGTACTTC
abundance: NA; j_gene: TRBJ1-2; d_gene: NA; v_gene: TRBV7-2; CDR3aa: CASSLSPQAANYGYTF; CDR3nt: TGTGCCAGCAGCTTATCCCCACAGGCAGCTAACTATGGCTACACCTTC
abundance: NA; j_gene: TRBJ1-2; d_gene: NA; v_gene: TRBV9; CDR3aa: CASSATLDRLYGYTF; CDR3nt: TGTGCCAGCAGCGCGACACTGGACAGACTCTATGGCTACACCTTC
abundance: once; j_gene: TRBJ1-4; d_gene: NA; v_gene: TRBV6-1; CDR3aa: CASSVNSLEKLFF; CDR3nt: TGTGCCAGCAGTGTAAACAGCCTAGAAAAACTGTTTTTT
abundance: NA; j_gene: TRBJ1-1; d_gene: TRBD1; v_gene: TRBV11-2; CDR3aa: CASSYRPGQMNTEAFF; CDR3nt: TGTGCCAGCAGCTACCGACCGGGACAGATGAACACTGAAGCTTTCTTT
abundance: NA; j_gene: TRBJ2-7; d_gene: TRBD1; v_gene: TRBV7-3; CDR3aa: CASSSDRAVTYEQYF; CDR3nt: TGTGCCAGCAGCTCCGACAGGGCCGTGACCTACGAGCAGTACTTC
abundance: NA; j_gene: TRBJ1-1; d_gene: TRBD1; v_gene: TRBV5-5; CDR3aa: CASSLGTGGLNTEAFF; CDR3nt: TGTGCCAGCAGCTTGGGGACAGGGGGCTTAAACACTGAAGCTTTCTTT
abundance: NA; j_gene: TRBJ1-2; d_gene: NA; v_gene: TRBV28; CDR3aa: CASSLMAVGGNYGYTF; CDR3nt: TGTGCCAGCAGTTTAATGGCCGTCGGAGGTAACTATGGCTACACCTTC
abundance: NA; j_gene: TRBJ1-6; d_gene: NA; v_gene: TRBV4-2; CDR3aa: CASSLEIDSEDHSPLHF; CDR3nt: TGTGCCAGCAGCCTAGAAATCGACTCGGAAGATCATTCACCCCTCCACTTT
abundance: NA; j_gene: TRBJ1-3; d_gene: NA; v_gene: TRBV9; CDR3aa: CASSPGEGYENTIYF; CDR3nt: TGTGCCAGCAGCCCCGGGGAGGGGTACGAAAACACCATATATTTT
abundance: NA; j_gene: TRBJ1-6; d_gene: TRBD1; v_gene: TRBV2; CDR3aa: CASKGTGGENSPLHF; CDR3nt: TGTGCCAGCAAAGGGACAGGTGGGGAGAATTCACCCCTCCACTTT
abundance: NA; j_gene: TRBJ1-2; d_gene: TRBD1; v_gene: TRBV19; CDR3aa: CASSPRTGGIYGYTF; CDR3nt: TGTGCCAGTAGTCCAAGGACAGGGGGTATCTATGGCTACACCTTC
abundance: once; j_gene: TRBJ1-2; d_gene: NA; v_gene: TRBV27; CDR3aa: CASSHRGGASKNGYTF; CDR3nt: TGTGCCAGCAGTCACCGGGGGGGCGCTTCGAAGAATGGCTACACCTTC
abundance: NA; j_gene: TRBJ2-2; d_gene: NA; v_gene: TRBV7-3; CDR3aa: CASSRPPGRFRGTGELFF; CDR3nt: TGTGCCAGCAGCCGCCCCCCGGGCAGGTTCCGGGGCACCGGGGAGCTGTTTTTT
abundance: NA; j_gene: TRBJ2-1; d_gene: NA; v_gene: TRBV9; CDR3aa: CASSPVAGAEQFF; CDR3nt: TGTGCCAGCAGCCCAGTGGCGGGGGCTGAGCAGTTCTTC
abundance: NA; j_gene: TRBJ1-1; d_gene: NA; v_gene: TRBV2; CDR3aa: CASSEGGGWGTEAFF; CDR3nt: TGTGCCAGCAGTGAAGGGGGAGGTTGGGGCACTGAAGCTTTCTTT
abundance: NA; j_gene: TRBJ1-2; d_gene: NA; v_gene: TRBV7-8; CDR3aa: CASSTRVRGRYNYGYTF; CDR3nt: TGTGCCAGCAGCACACGGGTCAGGGGCCGTTATAACTATGGCTACACCTTC
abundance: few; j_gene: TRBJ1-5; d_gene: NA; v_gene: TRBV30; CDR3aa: CAWSTDSNQPQHF; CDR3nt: TGTGCCTGGAGTACGGACAGTAATCAGCCCCAGCATTTT
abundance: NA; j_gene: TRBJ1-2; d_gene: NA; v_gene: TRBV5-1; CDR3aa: CASSRGNNYGYTF; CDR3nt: TGCGCCAGCAGTCGGGGGAATAACTATGGCTACACCTTC
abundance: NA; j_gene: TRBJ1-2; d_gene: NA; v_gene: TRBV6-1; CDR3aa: CASRPLGQNGYTF; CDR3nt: TGTGCCAGCAGGCCCCTGGGGCAGAATGGCTACACCTTC
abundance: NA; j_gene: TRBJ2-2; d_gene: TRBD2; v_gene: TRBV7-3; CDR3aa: CASGSGGLWTGELFF; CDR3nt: TGTGCCAGCGGGTCGGGGGGATTGTGGACCGGGGAGCTGTTTTTT
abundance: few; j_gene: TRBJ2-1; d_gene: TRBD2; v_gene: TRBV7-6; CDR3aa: CASSLGLAGGPGEQFF; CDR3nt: TGTGCCAGCAGCTTAGGACTAGCGGGGGGGCCCGGTGAGCAGTTCTTC
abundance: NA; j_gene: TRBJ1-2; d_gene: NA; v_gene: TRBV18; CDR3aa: CASSPPALTGLDGYTF; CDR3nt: TGTGCCAGCTCACCACCAGCTCTAACAGGGTTGGACGGCTACACCTTC
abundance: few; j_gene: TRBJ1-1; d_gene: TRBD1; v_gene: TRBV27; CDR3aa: CASSLSGTGNTEAFF; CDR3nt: TGTGCCAGCAGTTTATCCGGGACAGGGAACACTGAAGCTTTCTTT
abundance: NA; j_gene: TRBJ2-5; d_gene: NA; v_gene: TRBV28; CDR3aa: CASSFRETQYF; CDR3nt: TGTGCCAGCAGTTTTAGAGAGACCCAGTACTTC
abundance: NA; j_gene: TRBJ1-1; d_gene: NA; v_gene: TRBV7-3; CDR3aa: CASSLVGGENTEAFF; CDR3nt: TGTGCCAGCAGCTTAGTGGGGGGAGAGAACACTGAAGCTTTCTTT
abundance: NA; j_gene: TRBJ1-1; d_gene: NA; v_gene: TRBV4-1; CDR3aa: CASSSSPGRNTEAFF; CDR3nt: TGCGCCAGCAGCAGTTCGCCAGGTAGGAACACTGAAGCTTTCTTT
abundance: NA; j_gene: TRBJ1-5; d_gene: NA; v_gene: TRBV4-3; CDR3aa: CASSQEGRGDQPQHF; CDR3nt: TGCGCCAGCAGCCAAGAAGGCAGGGGCGATCAGCCCCAGCATTTT
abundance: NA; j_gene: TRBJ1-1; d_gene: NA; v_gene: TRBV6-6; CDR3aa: CASGATGPNTEAFF; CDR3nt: TGTGCCAGCGGAGCAACAGGACCCAACACTGAAGCTTTCTTT
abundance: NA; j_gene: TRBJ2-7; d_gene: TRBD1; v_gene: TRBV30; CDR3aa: CAWSFRDRVCYEQYF; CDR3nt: TGTGCCTGGAGTTTCCGGGACAGGGTCTGTTACGAGCAGTACTTC
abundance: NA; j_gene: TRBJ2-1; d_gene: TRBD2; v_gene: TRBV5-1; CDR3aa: CASSLNGGADEQFF; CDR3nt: TGCGCCAGCAGCTTGAACGGGGGGGCCGATGAGCAGTTCTTC
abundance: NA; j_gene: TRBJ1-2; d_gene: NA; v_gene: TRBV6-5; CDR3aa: CASRGQFHYGYTF; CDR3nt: TGTGCCAGTCGAGGTCAGTTCCACTATGGCTACACCTTC
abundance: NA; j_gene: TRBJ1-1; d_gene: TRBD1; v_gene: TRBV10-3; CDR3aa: CAISALDRVAEAFF; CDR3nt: TGTGCCATCAGCGCACTCGACAGGGTCGCTGAAGCTTTCTTT
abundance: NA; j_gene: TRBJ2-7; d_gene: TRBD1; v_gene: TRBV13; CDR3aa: CASSRRGGGTSYEQYF; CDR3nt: TGTGCCAGCAGCCGCCGAGGGGGCGGTACTTCCTACGAGCAGTACTTC